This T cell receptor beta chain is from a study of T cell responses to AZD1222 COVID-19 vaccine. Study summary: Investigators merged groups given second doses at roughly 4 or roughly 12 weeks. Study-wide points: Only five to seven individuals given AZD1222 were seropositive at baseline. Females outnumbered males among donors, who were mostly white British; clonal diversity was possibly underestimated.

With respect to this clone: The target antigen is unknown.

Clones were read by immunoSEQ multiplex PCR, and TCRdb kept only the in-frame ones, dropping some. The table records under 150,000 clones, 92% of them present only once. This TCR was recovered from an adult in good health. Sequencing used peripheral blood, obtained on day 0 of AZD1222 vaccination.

The CDR3 sequence is CASSSRTGHVEQYF. The CDR3 nucleotides are TGTGCCAGCAGCTCAAGGACAGGGCATGTGGAGCAGTACTTC. The V call is TRBV5-4, the J call TRBJ2-7; 8 bases fit TRBD1. Germline trimming cut 3 bases from V and 7 bases from J; bases unmatched to any gene: 9. CDR1 and CDR2 (germline): SGHNT, YYREEE (reference sequence). The CDR3 consists of 14 residues.